This entry lists 17 T cell receptor beta chains sequenced from one sample in a study of human T cells and chemical hapten exposure. TCRdb re-derived calls from the RACE reads in MiXCR, one entry per CDR3 protein. The sample includes 80,000 to 100,000 distinct CDR3 sequences, under 9% of them seen just once. Time point noted: patch test 1, 2 weeks after DPC sensitization. Described treatment: therapeutic diphenylcyclopropenone sensitization with weekly scalp DPC. The material sequenced was whole blood, taken in connection with sensitization to the hapten diphenylcyclopropenone (DPC). These receptors were collected from a woman in her thirties with alopecia areata. Some clones in this sample may be carry-over from other donors' samples.

This clonotype has more than one count but fewer than ten. The J gene is TRBJ1-4, the V gene TRBV12-5, with TRBD1 as a possible D gene (6 bases). The CDR3 spans 13 residues. Germline lookup yields CDR1 LGHNT and CDR2 FRNRAP. Trimming took 5 bases from V and 8 from J, leaving 12 bases between them. CDR3 in amino acids: CASGPSTGEKLFF. The CDR3, as DNA: TGTGCTAGTGGTCCAAGCACAGGGGAAAAACTGTTTTTT.

On this clonotype itself: A read error may explain this, as a much larger clone is one base away. The rearrangement links TRBV6-1 to TRBJ2-3; 7 bases are shared with TRBD1. In germline, CDR1 is MNHNS, CDR2 SASEGT. The CDR3 has 13 residues. CDR3 amino acids: CTSSPDRTDTQYF. CDR3 bases: TGTACCAGCAGTCCGGACAGGACAGATACGCAGTATTTT.

This clonotype was found many times. The chain has TRBV12-3 or TRBV12-4 and TRBJ1-3; TRBD1 matches 8 bases. After removal of 5 bases from V and 0 bases from J, the junction contained 3 bases not matched to a gene. The CDR3 consists of 15 residues. As DNA, the CDR3 is TGTGCCAGCAGTCCTACAGGGGGCTCTGGAAACACCATATATTTT. This gives the protein CASSPTGGSGNTIYF.

The CDR3 is CASSFGRPGLAGATRGTDTQYF. DNA of the CDR3: TGCGCCAGCAGCTTCGGACGTCCGGGACTAGCGGGGGCGACGAGGGGCACAGATACGCAGTATTTT. The V and J genes are TRBV5-1 and TRBJ2-3; the match to TRBD2 covers 14 bases. The trim removed 2 bases at V and 1 base at J, leaving 18 bases unmatched. This CDR3 has 22 amino acids. Germline V gene sequence: CDR1 SGHRS, CDR2 YFSETQ.

This clonotype has a count of ten or more. This CDR3 reads CASSLGATGRQPQHF. As DNA, the CDR3 is TGTGCCAGCAGCTTAGGGGCGACAGGGAGACAGCCCCAGCATTTT. The V call is TRBV7-2, the J call TRBJ1-5; 7 bases map to TRBD1. Losses at the gene ends were 1 base for V and 7 bases for J; bases not matched to a gene: 7. Germline CDR1 reads SGHTA; CDR2 reads FQGNSA. This CDR3 has 15 residues. The whole variable domain, remainder taken from reference TRBV7-2 and TRBJ1-5, is GAGVSQSPSNKVTEKGKDVELRCDPISGHTALYWYRQSLGQGLEFLIYFQGNSAPDKSGLPSDRFSAERTGGSVSTLTIQRTQQEDSAVYLCASSLGATGRQPQHFGDGTRLSIL.

This clonotype was seen more than once but under ten times. The V call is TRBV6-1, the J call TRBJ1-2; TRBD1 aligns across 9 bases. V lost 4 bases to trimming and J lost 10 bases; unmatched junction nucleotides: 13. The CDR3 consists of 15 residues. CDR1 is MNHNS and CDR2 is SASEGT in the germline V gene. The CDR3 protein is CASSGPGTGSDDYTF. In DNA, the CDR3 is TGTGCCAGCAGTGGTCCCGGGACAGGGAGCGACGACTACACCTTC.

There are many counts of this clonotype. The rearrangement uses TRBV6-4 and TRBJ1-4; no definite D call. Trimming shortened V by 5 bases and J by 4 bases, and 11 bases separated the two germline ends. The CDR3 is 14 amino acids. CDR1 is MRHNA, CDR2 SNTAGT, per germline. CDR3 sequence reads: CASSSGLDNEKLFF. The CDR3 DNA reads as TGTGCCAGCAGTTCCGGCCTAGATAATGAAAAACTGTTTTTT.

There are a few counts of this clonotype. The chain couples TRBV11-2 to TRBJ2-7; 8 bases are shared with TRBD1. The CDR3 is made up of 14 amino acids. Germline CDR1 and CDR2: SGHAT and FQNNGV. The junction had 5 bases not matched to a gene; V was cut back by 7 bases and J by 0 bases. Written as DNA, the CDR3 is TGTGCCAGCAACACTGGGACAGGCTCCTACGAGCAGTACTTC. Translated: CASNTGTGSYEQYF.

This clonotype was observed a few times. The chain is built from TRBV20-1 and TRBJ2-5; no clear D gene. The CDR3 sequence is 13 residues long. The germline gives CDR1 DFQATT, CDR2 SNEGSKA (reference sequence). The ends were cut back, 6 bases at V and 5 bases at J, with 16 bases in the middle. In DNA, the CDR3 is TGCAGTGCCCGCATTGAGGCTATGGAGACCCAGTACTTC. Encoded protein: CSARIEAMETQYF.

This clonotype was counted a few times. V and J are TRBV3-1 and TRBJ1-5; D remains unclear. Germline CDR1 reads LGHDT; CDR2 reads YNNKEL (reference sequence). Between the trimmed V and J ends, which lost 1 base and 1 base, there was a span of 11 bases. CDR3 length: 16 amino acids. The CDR3 DNA sequence: TGTGCCAGCAGCCAAGTCCCTGGAGTAAGCAATCAGCCCCAGCATTTT. This translates into CASSQVPGVSNQPQHF.

V and J are TRBV21-1 and TRBJ1-5. TRBV21-1 represents a pseudogene. CDR3 length: 15 residues. CDR3 bases: TGTGCCAGCAGCAAAGTGGTAAACGGCAATCAGCCCCAGCATTTT. Its translation: CASSKVVNGNQPQHF.

For this clonotype: A read error may be the cause here, since a much bigger clone is one base away. V and J are TRBV12-3 or TRBV12-4 and TRBJ1-2; a possible D gene is TRBD1 (6 bases). Trimming pared 4 bases from V and 2 bases from J, leaving 14 bases between. The CDR3 runs 15 residues. CDR3 residues: CASSSGSGDNYGYTF. The CDR3 DNA reads as TGTGCCAGCAGTTCTGGTTCAGGGGACAACTATGGCTACACCTTC.

The rearrangement joins TRBV10-3 to TRBJ2-7, with 9 bases matching TRBD1. CDR1 ENHRY and CDR2 SYGVKD come from the germline V gene. The V gene end was trimmed by 10 bases and the J gene end by 5 bases; junction bases not matched to a gene: 12. The CDR3 runs to 14 residues. The CDR3 nucleotides read TGTGCCACCGCCCCCGGGACAGGGCAGGACGAGCAGTACTTC. Its translation is CATAPGTGQDEQYF.

The rearrangement links TRBV6-2 or TRBV6-3 to TRBJ1-5; D is unclear. In germline, CDR1 is MNHEY, CDR2 SVGEGT. This CDR3 spans 19 amino acids. The V and J ends lost 3 bases and 2 bases respectively, with 23 bases between them. The CDR3 spells CASSYSPTRTRSGNQPQHF. Written as DNA, the CDR3 is TGTGCCAGCAGTTATTCCCCCACAAGAACCCGTTCGGGCAATCAGCCCCAGCATTTT.

A few counts support this clonotype. Here the CDR3 DNA reads TGTGCCAGCAGTTTGATTTACAGGCGAACTGAAGCTTTCTTT. Translation gives CASSLIYRRTEAFF. The rearrangement links TRBV27 to TRBJ1-1, with D possibly TRBD1 on 5 matching bases. Trimming cost V 3 bases and J 5 bases, with 13 bases left between them. The germline V gene has CDR1 MNHEY and CDR2 SMNVEV (reference sequence). This CDR3 is built from 14 residues.

This chain uses TRBV20-1 with TRBJ2-3, with 9 positions matching TRBD2. The trim removed 5 bases at V and 2 bases at J, leaving 14 bases unmatched. Germline lookup yields CDR1 DFQATT and CDR2 SNEGSKA (reference sequence). CDR3 length: 17 amino acids. CDR3 amino acids: CSADPSLAGKITDTQYF. The CDR3 region has the DNA TGCAGTGCTGACCCCAGCCTAGCGGGGAAAATCACAGATACGCAGTATTTT.

CDR3 residues: CASSGQGGEAFF. Here the CDR3 DNA reads TGTGCCAGCTCAGGGCAGGGGGGTGAAGCTTTCTTT. This rearrangement joins TRBV18 to TRBJ1-1; 7 nucleotides line up with TRBD1. The V gene end was trimmed by 5 bases and the J gene end by 7 bases; junction bases not matched to a gene: 4. The CDR3 extends over 12 amino acids. From germline, CDR1 is KGHSH and CDR2 LQKENI. The full variable domain, in which reference TRBV18 and TRBJ1-1 provide the parts outside the CDR3, is NAGVMQNPRHLVRRRGQEARLRCSPMKGHSHVYWYRQLPEEGLKFMVYLQKENIIDESGMPKERFSAEFPKEGPSILRIQQVVRGDSAAYFCASSGQGGEAFFGQGTRLTVV.